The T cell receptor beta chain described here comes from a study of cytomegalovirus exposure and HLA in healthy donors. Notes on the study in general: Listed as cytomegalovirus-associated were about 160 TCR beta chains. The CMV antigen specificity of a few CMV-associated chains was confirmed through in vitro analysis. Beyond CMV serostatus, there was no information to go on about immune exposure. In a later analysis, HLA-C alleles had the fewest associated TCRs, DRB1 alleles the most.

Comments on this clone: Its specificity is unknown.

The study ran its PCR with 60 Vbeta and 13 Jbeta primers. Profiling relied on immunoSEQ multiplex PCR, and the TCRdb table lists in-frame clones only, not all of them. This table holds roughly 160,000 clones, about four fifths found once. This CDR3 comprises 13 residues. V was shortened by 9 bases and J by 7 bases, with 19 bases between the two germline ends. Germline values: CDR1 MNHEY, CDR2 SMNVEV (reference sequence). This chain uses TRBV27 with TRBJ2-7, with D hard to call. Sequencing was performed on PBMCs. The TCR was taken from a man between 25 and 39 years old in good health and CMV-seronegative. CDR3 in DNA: TGTGCCAGTCGCCCTAAATTCCCCTGGGAGCAGTACTTC. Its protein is CASRPKFPWEQYF.